The 3 T cell receptor beta chains below were found in one sample sequenced in a study of blood T cell repertoires in COVID-19. TCRdb's copy holds only in-frame clones and misses some; the assay was immunoSEQ multiplex PCR. The table lists approximately 120,000 clones, around 88% of them singletons, with over 4.5% in the top ten. Sample: peripheral blood. Source of these receptors: a human donor in a cohort sampled during active COVID-19.

The gene calls are TRBV27 and TRBJ1-3; a possible D gene is TRBD1 (5 bases). The CDR3 has 14 residues. Germline loops: CDR1 MNHEY, CDR2 SMNVEV (reference sequence). V lost 5 bases and J 8 bases, leaving 16 bases between the germline ends. The CDR3 reads CASSREGRSDTIYF. CDR3 nucleotide sequence: TGTGCCAGCAGTCGCGAGGGGAGGTCCGACACCATATATTTT.

The chain employs TRBV1 and TRBJ2-3; TRBD2 is taken as the D call from the table, unchecked against the DNA. TRBV1 is designated a pseudogene. The CDR3 covers 17 residues. The CDR3 loop is CTSSQEIRASCTDTQYF. CDR3 DNA sequence: TGCACCAGCAGCCAAGAAATTAGGGCTAGCTGTACAGATACGCAGTATTTT.

The chain couples TRBV6-5 to TRBJ2-4; 7 bases fit TRBD1. The CDR3 spans 13 residues. V trimming: 5 bases; J trimming: 9 bases; junction bases outside the gene matches: 7. The germline CDR1 and CDR2 sequences are MNHEY and SVGAGI. CDR3 sequence reads: CASSRGLGIIQYF. The CDR3 coding sequence is TGTGCCAGCAGTAGGGGGCTCGGGATCATTCAGTACTTC.